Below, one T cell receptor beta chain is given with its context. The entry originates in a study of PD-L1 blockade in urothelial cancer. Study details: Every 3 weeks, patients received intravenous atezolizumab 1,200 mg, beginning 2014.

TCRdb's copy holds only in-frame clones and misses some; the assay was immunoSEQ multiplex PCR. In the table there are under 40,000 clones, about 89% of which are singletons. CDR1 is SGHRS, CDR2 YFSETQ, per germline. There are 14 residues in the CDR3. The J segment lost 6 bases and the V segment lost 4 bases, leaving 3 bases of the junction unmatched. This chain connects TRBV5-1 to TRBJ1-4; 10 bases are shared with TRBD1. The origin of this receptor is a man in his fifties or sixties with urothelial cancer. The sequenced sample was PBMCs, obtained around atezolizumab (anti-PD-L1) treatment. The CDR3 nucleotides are TGCGCCAGCAGCCTGGACAGGGGGGATGAAAAACTGTTTTTT. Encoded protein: CASSLDRGDEKLFF.